The entry below gives a single T cell receptor beta chain sequence along with its context. This clonotype was seen at least ten times. No cognate antigen has been identified for it. Within one base of it there is no much larger clone, and no base qualities were kept. In the paper's terms, the treatment or condition label means: allogeneic hematopoietic cell transplantation with graft depleted of TCRalphabeta T cells and CD19 B cells. The transplant recipients were children given TCRalphabeta/CD19-depleted allogeneic hematopoietic cell grafts. The protocol used for the library was PCR. For sequencing, an Illumina HiSeq 2500 was employed. TCR libraries were prepared with molecular barcoding, using unique molecular identifiers to normalize TCRbeta repertoire quantification. TCRdb reran the public reads through fastp at Q25 and MiXCR, keeping productive beta chains. Rows are unified per CDR3 protein, each entry keeping the most common DNA and genes. Recorded for this sample are 200,000 to 300,000 distinct CDR3 sequences; approximately 8.9% of them occurred a single time. The top ten hold almost 6.5% of the sample.

The data originate from a study of T-cell reconstitution after alpha-beta-depleted transplantation in children (dated by TCRdb to the mid-2010s). About the investigation overall: The study quantitatively tracked T-cell immune reconstitution after TCRalphabeta/CD19-depleted allogeneic hematopoietic cell transplantation in children using TCR repertoire profiling.

What the research found in general, with its limitations: Over the following months the frequencies of hyperexpanded clones went down, and after one year T-cell counts and TCRbeta diversity were mostly credited to newly produced T cells. About two months after transplant, the apparently early recovery of alphabetaT-cell counts reportedly depended on just several hundred clones that had expanded rapidly and came from non-depleted graft cells. In some patients, the high TCRbeta diversity seen at day 60 was put down to recipient T cells and intrathymic progenitors that had survived conditioning.

The CDR3 sequence holds 14 residues, the cysteine and phenylalanine included. Of all the DNA, just the CDR3 is kept, 42 bases in frame from base 1. For CDR1 and CDR2, the germline V gene (reference sequence) lists SEHNR and FQNEAQ. V loses 3 bases of germline sequence and J loses 4 bases, and the interval between the two ends is 12 bases. The specimen comprised PBMCs, mostly from graft donor cells, sampled 180 days after TCRalphabeta/CD19-depleted stem cell transplant. This TCR came from a male patient aged 10 to 17 who had a stem cell transplant for acute lymphoblastic leukemia, so the T cells may come from the graft donor. The chain joins TRBV7-9 to TRBJ1-1; the D gene identity is not certain. At the DNA level, the sequence is TGTGCCAGCAGCTTCGTGGATCGGGGCACTGAAGCTTTCTTT. Translated, it reads CASSFVDRGTEAFF.